The present T cell receptor beta chain was sequenced within a study of shared clonotypes between healthy human individuals. The method was immunoSEQ multiplex PCR; TCRdb's version includes in-frame clones alone and lacks a portion of them. This repertoire shows approximately 2.5 million clones, around 90% found once; its top ten account for over 0.12%. Trimming shortened V by 1 base and J by 6 bases, and 10 bases separated the two germline ends. The CDR3 is made up of 14 amino acids. The germline CDR1 and CDR2 sequences are SGHRS and YFSETQ. The chain employs TRBV5-1 and TRBJ1-4; tentative D call: TRBD1 (6 bases). This receptor was taken from a man aged 18-30 years in good health. The source material was naive CD4+ T cells sorted from blood. Subset given: CD45RA+ positively selected. CDR3 coding DNA: TGCGCCAGCAGCTTGTTCGGGGGCGATGAAAAACTGTTTTTT. This codes for CASSLFGGDEKLFF.